The clone carrying this T cell receptor beta chain was detected many times. The record originates from a study of T cells of healthy individuals. TCRdb re-derived calls from the 5' RACE reads in MiXCR, one entry per CDR3 protein. Seen here are fewer than 75,000 distinct CDR3 sequences, roughly 16% observed once, and the top ten hold around 5%. The CDR3 is made up of 13 amino acids. V was clipped by 1 base and J by 7 bases, with 10 bases between them. CDR1 is MDHEN, CDR2 SYDVKM, per germline. The TCR comes from a human donor in good health. The chain has TRBV28 and TRBJ1-2; TRBD1 might be the D (6 bases). The DNA for the CDR3 is TGTGCCAGCAGTTTATCTGGGGGCTTTGGCTACACCTTC. Protein: CASSLSGGFGYTF.